This T cell receptor (beta chain) was observed in a study of blood T cell repertoires in COVID-19. Study information: There were acute and convalescent COVID-19 samples, and they came from the United States, Italy and Spain. The analysed material was cDNA or gDNA that came from T cells, B-cell-depleted T cells, or PBMCs.

There are 16 residues in the CDR3. V was pared by 3 bases and J by 10 bases, with 14 bases of the junction left unmatched. The germline V gene has CDR1 SGHTA and CDR2 FQGNSA. TCRdb keeps only in-frame clones here, not all; method: immunoSEQ multiplex PCR. The sample includes 110,000 or so clones, approximately 84% of them seen just once. Sequenced sample: peripheral blood. V is TRBV7-2 and J is TRBJ2-3, with TRBD2 matching over 9 bases. The sequence came from a woman in her thirties or forties with acute or convalescent COVID-19. The CDR3 sequence: CASSLQRGGAWNAQYF. The DNA of the CDR3 is TGTGCCAGCAGCTTGCAACGCGGGGGGGCGTGGAATGCGCAGTATTTT.